Below, 25 T cell receptor beta chains from the same sample are listed, as sequenced in a study of control samples from healthy donors and cancer patients. Here immunoSEQ multiplex PCR was the method, and the copy in TCRdb shows in-frame clones only, minus some. The sample consists of some 150,000 clones, around 94% of them appearing once. Sequenced sample: PBMCs. The origin of the receptors is a man aged 55 to 70 with colorectal cancer.

Only a few counts were recorded for this clone. CDR3 coding DNA: TGCGCCAGCAGCCAAGGGGGCGGCCTTAGCACAGATACGCAGTATTTT. Amino acid sequence: CASSQGGGLSTDTQYF. The V gene is TRBV4-3, the J gene TRBJ2-3; a possible D gene is TRBD1 (5 bases). The CDR3 totals 16 residues. V lost 1 base and J 0 bases, leaving 11 bases between the germline ends. From germline, CDR1 is LGHNA and CDR2 YSLEER.

This rearrangement joins TRBV30 to TRBJ1-1; TRBD1 is a possible D gene (6 bases). Germline V lookup: CDR1 GTSNPN, CDR2 SVGIG (reference sequence). Trimming removed 0 bases at V and 5 bases at J, with 19 bases between. The CDR3 has 16 residues. CDR3 sequence (DNA): TGTGCCTGGAGTGTAGTGGAGGGCAGGGGATATACTGAAGCTTTCTTT. Its translation: CAWSVVEGRGYTEAFF.

The chain combines TRBV24-1 with TRBJ1-5; possibly TRBD1 for D (5 bases). Per germline, CDR1 KGHDR and CDR2 SFDVKD. The V and J ends lost 6 bases and 6 bases respectively, with 11 bases between them. The CDR3 has 13 residues. CDR3 DNA sequence: TGTGCCACCAGTCTGGCAAGGGGTCAGCCCCAGCATTTT. This translates into CATSLARGQPQHF.

The chain has TRBV5-1 and TRBJ2-5; TRBD2 matches at 7 bases. The germline V gene has CDR1 SGHRS and CDR2 YFSETQ. There are 15 residues in the CDR3. V lost 3 bases, J lost 2 bases, and 7 bases stayed unmatched. DNA of the CDR3: TGCGCCAGCAGCTCCCAGCGGGGTTCTCAAGAGACCCAGTACTTC. This gives the protein CASSSQRGSQETQYF.

The chain recombines TRBV7-9 with TRBJ2-5; D remains unclear. The CDR3 has 15 amino acids. Trimming removed 1 base from V and 2 bases from J, with 11 bases in between. Germline CDR1 reads SEHNR; CDR2 reads FQNEAQ (reference sequence). This CDR3 is CASSLDGSAQETQYF. The CDR3 nucleotides are TGTGCCAGCAGCTTAGATGGGTCGGCTCAAGAGACCCAGTACTTC.

As regards this clone: At one boundary the junction diverges from the germline segment, which might be a read error. This chain joins TRBV6-8 and TRBJ1-4, with a possible D match to TRBD1 (6 bases). Germline loops: CDR1 MNHGY, CDR2 SAAAGT. The CDR3 consists of 15 residues. The CDR3 coding sequence is TGTGCCAGCAGCCCCCGTGTTAGTTGTCCAGGGGAAACTGTTTTT. Translating gives CASSPRVSCPGETVF.

This sequence joins TRBV12-5 and TRBJ1-1, with 8 positions matching TRBD1. V shed 7 bases, J shed 1 base, and the junction held 5 bases outside the gene matches. Germline CDR1 reads LGHNT; CDR2 reads FRNRAP. CDR3 length: 14 amino acids. CDR3 DNA: TGTGCTAGTGCCCTCGGACAGGGGAACACTGAAGCTTTCTTT. It specifies CASALGQGNTEAFF.

V usage is TRBV4-2 and J usage is TRBJ2-1; D is possibly TRBD2 (7 bases). CDR1 and CDR2 from the germline V gene are LGHNA and YNFKEQ. The V end lost 1 base, the J end lost 0 bases, and 13 bases lay between the germline ends. The CDR3 contains 17 residues. The CDR3 loop is CASSQAGGRGSYNEQFF. CDR3 nucleotide sequence: TGTGCCAGCAGCCAAGCGGGGGGCCGTGGCTCCTACAATGAGCAGTTCTTC.

The chain couples TRBV5-8 to TRBJ1-3, with D unresolved. CDR3 size: 15 residues. Germline CDR1 is SGHTS and CDR2 is YDEGEE. Trimming removed 4 bases at V and 0 bases at J, with 11 bases between. CDR3 DNA sequence: TGTGCCAGCAGCCCATACCACAGCTCTGGAAACACCATATATTTT. It is translated as CASSPYHSSGNTIYF. The complete variable domain, with remaining parts taken from reference TRBV5-8 and TRBJ1-3, reads EAGVTQSPTHLIKTRGQQATLRCSPISGHTSVYWYQQALGLGLQFLLWYDEGEERNRGNFPPRFSGRQFPNYSSELNVNALELEDSALYLCASSPYHSSGNTIYFGEGSWLTVV.

The chain joins TRBV19 to TRBJ2-3; TRBD1 matches at 11 bases. Germline CDR1 reads LNHDA; CDR2 reads SQIVND (reference sequence). The CDR3 totals 14 residues. V gave up 5 bases and J gave up 4 bases; unmatched junction bases: 2. CDR3 in amino acids: CASSRDRGSDTQYF. The CDR3 nucleotides read TGTGCCAGTAGTCGGGACAGGGGGTCAGATACGCAGTATTTT.

The V and J genes are TRBV6-5 and TRBJ2-7; D might be TRBD2 (5 bases). Germline values: CDR1 MNHEY, CDR2 SVGAGI. This CDR3 comprises 14 residues. V dropped 2 bases and J dropped 6 bases, with 14 bases sitting between them. Written as DNA, the CDR3 is TGTGCCAGCAGTTACGTTTTTGCGGGCGGCGAGCAGTACTTC. Encoded protein: CASSYVFAGGEQYF.

The V call is TRBV3-1 (or the pseudogene TRBV3-2), the J call TRBJ2-4, with no clear D. The CDR3 consists of 13 residues. Trimming stripped 3 bases from V and 7 bases from J, with 10 bases between. From germline, CDR1 is LGHDT and CDR2 YNNKEL (reference sequence). The CDR3 DNA reads TGTGCCAGCAGCCACCTCATGGGGAACATTCAGTACTTC. Protein sequence: CASSHLMGNIQYF.

In this sample, this clone turned up once. The V call is TRBV12-3 or TRBV12-4, the J call TRBJ1-1, with a weak D call TRBD1 (5 bases). The CDR3 has 13 residues. Trimming took off 8 bases at V and 11 bases at J, with 21 bases between the two ends. DNA of the CDR3: TGTGCCAGCCGGTTTTCATCAGGGTTGCTGGCTTTCTTT. Its translation is CASRFSSGLLAFF.

The CDR3 sequence: CASSVSGTSGNTIYF. DNA for the CDR3: TGTGCCAGCAGCGTCTCCGGGACATCTGGAAACACCATATATTTT. The V gene is TRBV7-9, the J gene TRBJ1-3; perhaps TRBD1 as D (6 bases). This CDR3 is 15 amino acids long. V shed 5 bases and J shed 1 base, with 12 bases lying between them. Germline V lookup: CDR1 SEHNR, CDR2 FQNEAQ (reference sequence).

The chain has TRBV5-1 and TRBJ2-2, with TRBD1 as a possible D gene (5 bases). The CDR3 is 16 amino acids. The ends were cut back, 1 base at V and 2 bases at J, with 12 bases in the middle. Germline V gene data show CDR1 as SGHRS and CDR2 as YFSETQ. Here the CDR3 reads CASSLYPQGNTGELFF. The CDR3 region has the DNA TGCGCCAGCAGCTTGTACCCTCAGGGAAACACCGGGGAGCTGTTTTTT.

This sequence joins TRBV5-1 and TRBJ2-5; 11 nucleotides match TRBD1. The CDR3 sequence is 15 residues long. V lost 5 bases, J lost 2 bases, and 5 bases stayed unmatched. Germline V gene lookup returns CDR1 SGHRS and CDR2 YFSETQ. This chain's CDR3 is CASSWGQGVQETQYF. In DNA form, the CDR3 reads TGCGCCAGCAGTTGGGGACAGGGGGTACAAGAGACCCAGTACTTC.

The chain recombines TRBV5-1 with TRBJ2-7; 7 bases match TRBD1. CDR1 is SGHRS, CDR2 YFSETQ, per germline. The CDR3 totals 15 residues. The V and J ends lost 0 bases and 5 bases, in that order; junction bases with no gene match: 8. This CDR3 reads CASSLGDSDVDEQYF. In nucleotides, the CDR3 is TGCGCCAGCAGCTTGGGGGACAGTGATGTTGACGAGCAGTACTTC. The full variable domain, its missing parts supplied by reference TRBV5-1 and TRBJ2-7, is KAGVTQTPRYLIKTRGQQVTLSCSPISGHRSVSWYQQTPGQGLQFLFEYFSETQRNKGNFPGRFSGRQFSNSRSEMNVSTLELGDSALYLCASSLGDSDVDEQYFGPGTRLTVT.

This chain links TRBV10-3 with TRBJ1-2; TRBD1 agrees at 7 bases. After removal of 2 bases from V and 4 bases from J, the junction contained 10 bases not matched to a gene. The CDR3 spans 16 residues. Per germline, CDR1 ENHRY and CDR2 SYGVKD. CDR3 nucleotides: TGTGCCATCAGTGAGCTTTCCCAGACAGGGTCCTATGGCTACACCTTC. This translates into CAISELSQTGSYGYTF.

The chain carries TRBV10-1 and TRBJ1-6; D not certain. In germline, CDR1 is WNHNN, CDR2 SYGVQD (reference sequence). The CDR3 has 15 amino acids. The germline V and J ends were trimmed by 5 bases and 7 bases, with 15 bases remaining between them. The CDR3 loop is CASSLTTERNSPLHF. As DNA, the CDR3 is TGCGCCAGCAGTCTTACGACGGAGCGGAATTCACCCCTCCACTTT.

The CDR3 loop reads CASSLWPAEADTQYF. The DNA of the CDR3 is TGTGCCAGCAGTTTATGGCCGGCAGAAGCAGATACGCAGTATTTT. The chain uses TRBV27 and TRBJ2-3; D ambiguous. In germline, CDR1 is MNHEY, CDR2 SMNVEV (reference sequence). The germline V and J ends were trimmed by 1 base and 4 bases, with 12 bases remaining between them. This CDR3 has 15 amino acids.

V is TRBV30 and J is TRBJ1-5; TRBD1 agrees at 11 bases. This CDR3 spans 13 amino acids. With 1 base clipped from V and 9 bases from J, the junction kept 2 bases outside the gene matches. Germline values: CDR1 GTSNPN, CDR2 SVGIG (reference sequence). Here the CDR3 DNA reads TGTGCCTGGAGTGGGACAGGGGGCGGGCCCCAGCATTTT. Amino acid sequence: CAWSGTGGGPQHF. The full variable domain, with the rest looked up from reference TRBV30 and TRBJ1-5, is SQTIHQWPATLVQPVGSPLSLECTVEGTSNPNLYWYRQAAGRGLQLLFYSVGIGQISSEVPQNLSASRPQDRQFILSSKKLLLSDSGFYLCAWSGTGGGPQHFGDGTRLSIL.

V usage is TRBV6-1 and J usage is TRBJ2-2; the match to TRBD2 covers 10 bases. Germline-derived CDR1 and CDR2 are MNHNS and SASEGT. This CDR3 has 20 amino acids. V was pared by 0 bases and J by 0 bases, with 10 bases of the junction left unmatched. CDR3 in amino acids: CASSEAQRLAGVSNTGELFF. The CDR3 bases are TGTGCCAGCAGTGAAGCCCAGAGGCTAGCGGGGGTCTCGAACACCGGGGAGCTGTTTTTT.

The genes are TRBV4-2 and TRBJ2-3; the D is unclear. Germline CDR1 LGHNA, CDR2 YNFKEQ. The CDR3 totals 15 residues. V lost 4 bases and J lost 3, with 14 bases in between. This CDR3 is CASSPTDLGTDTQYF. DNA of the CDR3: TGTGCCAGCAGCCCGACTGACCTGGGGACAGATACGCAGTATTTT.

This clone was observed a handful of times. The V call is TRBV10-2, the J call TRBJ1-1; a weak D match, TRBD1 (5 bases). The CDR3 totals 13 residues. Trimming cost V 3 bases and J 8 bases, with 13 bases left between them. Germline V gene data show CDR1 as WSHSY and CDR2 as SAAADI. CDR3 loop: CASSEGGDSEAFF. The CDR3 DNA reads as TGCGCCAGCAGTGAAGGAGGGGATTCAGAAGCTTTCTTT.

The rearrangement joins TRBV2 to TRBJ1-2; D ambiguous. In germline, CDR1 is SNHLY, CDR2 FYNNEI. This CDR3 has 14 residues. Trimming stripped 1 base from V and 4 bases from J, with 10 bases between. CDR3 loop: CASSEGPVIYGYTF. For the CDR3, the DNA is TGTGCCAGCAGTGAAGGTCCGGTTATCTATGGCTACACCTTC. The full variable domain, in which reference TRBV2 and TRBJ1-2 provide the parts outside the CDR3, is EPEVTQTPSHQVTQMGQEVILRCVPISNHLYFYWYRQILGQKVEFLVSFYNNEISEKSEIFDDQFSVERPDGSNFTLKIRSTKLEDSAMYFCASSEGPVIYGYTFGSGTRLTVV.